These T cell receptor beta chains were read from a single sample in a study of cytomegalovirus exposure and HLA in healthy donors. Profiled with immunoSEQ multiplex PCR; TCRdb holds only in-frame clones, not every one. The repertoire holds 150,000 to 180,000 clones, about 83% seen once, with around 4.1% in the top ten. The sample consisted of PBMCs. These receptors originate from a woman in her 40s in good health and CMV-seronegative. CDR3s include the opening cysteine and the closing phenylalanine or tryptophan. D genes are given only for firm matches. Clone size, where shown, is once, few, many, or a class for clones that have expanded.

TRBJ1-2 . TRBV5-1 . TGCGCCAGCAGCGGATTACAGGGATTTGGCTACACCTTC CASSGLQGFGYTF
TRBJ2-3 . TRBV11-2 . TGTGCCAGCAGCTTAGGGAGCGTGGGCACAGATACGCAGTATTTT CASSLGSVGTDTQYF
TRBJ1-2 . TRBV14 . TGTGCCAGCAGCCCGGGACACAACTATGGCTACACCTTC CASSPGHNYGYTF
TRBJ2-1 . TRBV27 . TGTGCCAGCAGTTTCCTCGGGGGTGAGCAGTTCTTC CASSFLGGEQFF
TRBJ2-7 TRBD2 TRBV11-3 . TGTGCCAGCAGCCCCCGGGCGGGAGCCCCCTACGAGCAGTACTTC CASSPRAGAPYEQYF
TRBJ2-7 . TRBV7-6 . TGTGCCAGCAGCAACCACCAGGGCTACGAGCAGTACTTC CASSNHQGYEQYF
TRBJ2-3 TRBD2 TRBV5-1 . TGCGCCAGCAGGCGGACTAGCGGAGGCACAGATACGCAGTATTTT CASRRTSGGTDTQYF
TRBJ2-1 TRBD2 TRBV10-2 . TGCGCCAGCTTGCCGACTAGCGGCTATTACAATGAGCAGTTCTTC CASLPTSGYYNEQFF
TRBJ1-5 TRBD1 TRBV14 . TGTGCCAGCAGCCTGGACAGGGGTCCCCAGCATTTT CASSLDRGPQHF
TRBJ2-7 . TRBV5-6 once TGTGCCAGCAGCTTGGCTCGGTTCTCCTACGAGCAGTACTTC CASSLARFSYEQYF
TRBJ2-3 TRBD1 TRBV10-3 . TGTGCCATCAGTCCGGACAGGGGAAGAGATACGCAGTATTTT CAISPDRGRDTQYF
TRBJ2-2 TRBD2 TRBV5-1 . TGCGCCAGCATAGCGGGAGGCCTTAACACCGGGGAGCTGTTTTTT CASIAGGLNTGELFF
TRBJ2-3 TRBD2 TRBV6-5 once TGTGCCAGCAGTTACTTCGGGGGGATGACAGATACGCAGTATTTT CASSYFGGMTDTQYF
TRBJ1-1 . TRBV6-5 . TGTGCCAGCAGTTACTCGGCAGGGAGGGACACTGAAGCTTTCTTT CASSYSAGRDTEAFF
TRBJ2-3 TRBD2 TRBV19 . TGTGCCAGTAGTATGAGCGGGGTCAGCACAGATACGCAGTATTTT CASSMSGVSTDTQYF
TRBJ1-1 TRBD1 TRBV30 . TGTGCCTGGAGTGTACTTCCGCAGGGGGACACTGAAGCTTTCTTT CAWSVLPQGDTEAFF
TRBJ2-7 . TRBV28 . TGTGCCAGCTTTCAAAACGGGGGCTACGAGCAGTACTTC CASFQNGGYEQYF
TRBJ1-2 . TRBV4-1 once TGCGCCAGCAGCCAAGGCACGGACTATGGCTACACCTTC CASSQGTDYGYTF